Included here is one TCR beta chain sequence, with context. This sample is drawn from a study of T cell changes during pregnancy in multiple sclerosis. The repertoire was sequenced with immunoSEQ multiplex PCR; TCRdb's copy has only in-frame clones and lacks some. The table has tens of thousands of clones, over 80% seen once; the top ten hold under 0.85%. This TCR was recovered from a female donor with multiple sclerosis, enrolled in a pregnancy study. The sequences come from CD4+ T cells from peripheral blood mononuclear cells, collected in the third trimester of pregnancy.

The CDR3: CASSTNRRYGYTF. CDR3 sequence (DNA): TGTGCCAGCAGTACCAACAGGAGATATGGCTACACCTTC. The chain employs TRBV27 and TRBJ1-2; possible D gene TRBD1, 5 bases. Trimming cost V 5 bases and J 5 bases, with 12 bases left between them. Germline V gene data show CDR1 as MNHEY and CDR2 as SMNVEV (reference sequence). The CDR3 has 13 residues.